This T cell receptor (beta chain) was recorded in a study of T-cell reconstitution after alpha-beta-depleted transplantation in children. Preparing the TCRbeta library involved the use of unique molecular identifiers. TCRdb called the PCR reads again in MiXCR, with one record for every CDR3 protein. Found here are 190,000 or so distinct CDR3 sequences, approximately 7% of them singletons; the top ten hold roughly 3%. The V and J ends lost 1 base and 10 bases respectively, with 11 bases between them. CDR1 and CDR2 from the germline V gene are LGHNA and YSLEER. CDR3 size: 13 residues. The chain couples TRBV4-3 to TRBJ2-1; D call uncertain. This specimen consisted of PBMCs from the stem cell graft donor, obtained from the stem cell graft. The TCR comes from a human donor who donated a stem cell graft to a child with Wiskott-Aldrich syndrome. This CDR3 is CASSQVPGREQFF. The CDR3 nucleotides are TGCGCCAGCAGCCAAGTTCCAGGCAGAGAGCAGTTCTTC.